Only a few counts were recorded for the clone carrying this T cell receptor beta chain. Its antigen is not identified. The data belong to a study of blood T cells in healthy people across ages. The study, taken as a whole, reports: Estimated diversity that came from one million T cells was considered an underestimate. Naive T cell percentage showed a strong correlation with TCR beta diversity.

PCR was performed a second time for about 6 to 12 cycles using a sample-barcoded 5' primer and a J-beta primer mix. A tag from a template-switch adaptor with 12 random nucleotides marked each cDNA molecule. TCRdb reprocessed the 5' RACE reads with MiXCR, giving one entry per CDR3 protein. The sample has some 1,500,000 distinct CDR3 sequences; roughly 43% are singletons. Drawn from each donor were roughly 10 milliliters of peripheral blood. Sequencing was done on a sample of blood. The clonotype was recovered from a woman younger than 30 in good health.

The CDR3 coding sequence is TGTGCTAGTGGTTTGGCAGAGCAGGGGGCCAACGTCCTGACTTTC. Encoded protein: CASGLAEQGANVLTF. The chain has TRBV12-5 and TRBJ2-6; D call uncertain. Germline V gene lookup returns CDR1 LGHNT and CDR2 FRNRAP. Trimming left V 1 base short and J 4 bases short, with 8 bases between. The CDR3 runs to 15 residues.